This T cell receptor (beta chain) was found in a study of T cells in Graves' hyperthyroidism and ophthalmopathy (dated by TCRdb to about 2019). Context from the whole study: To identify distinguishing TCR V-J signatures, a discovery cohort of around 100 patients was used, comprising approximately 40 with Graves' ophthalmopathy and roughly 60 with stable Graves' hyperthyroidism. An independent validation cohort of around 19 hyperthyroidism patients and 17 patients who later progressed to ophthalmopathy tested prospective prediction of ophthalmopathy. The approximately 95 discovery patients were divided at random into training and test sets in a 7:3 ratio. Thyroid tissue and blood T-cell repertoires from about 6 Graves' hyperthyroidism patients were also compared in the study. After blood sampling, hyperthyroidism patients were treated with methimazole at a starting dose of 30 mg daily, and ophthalmopathy patients were treated with high-dose intravenous methylprednisolone. According to the paper, TCR Vbeta CDR3 sequencing was carried out on 120 to 150 peripheral blood samples, which came from 40 to 45 ophthalmopathy, under 85 hyperthyroidism and 17 progressor patients.

This clonotype came up many times. No antigen is known for it. Nothing much larger sits one base from this clone, and base qualities are not available. Study-wide conclusions, independent of this receptor: During validation, the model predicted progression to ophthalmopathy a median of approximately 6 months ahead of onset, with almost 71% sensitivity and roughly 75% specificity. Sample size was not statistically predetermined, and blinding of investigators to group allocation was not performed. Most expanded thyroid clonotypes (frequency above 0.001) were also detected in blood, suggesting blood repertoires may reflect thyroid immune responses. A model built on a 13 V-J signature distinguished ophthalmopathy from stable hyperthyroidism, reaching around 87% sensitivity and under 84% specificity in cross-validation and 80%/75% in testing.

TCR beta CDR3 regions were amplified from RNA transcripts. The first round of RT-PCR for the TCR CDR3 was performed with the HTBI primer set and the Qiagen OneStep RT-PCR kit. A second multiplex PCR round built the libraries, followed by size selection and purification. Libraries were sequenced paired-end with 100 bp reads on an Illumina HiSeq2000. The authors' analysis ran thus. Raw data were processed with SOAPnuke, discarding reads with adapters, uncalled bases, mean Phred below 15, or no exact constant-primer or identifier match. COPE v1.2.5 was used to merge high-quality paired reads, and clonotypes were defined as unique nucleotide sequences. MiTCR v1.1 was used to align clonotypes to the IMGT TRBV, TRBD and TRBJ reference segments. The analysis included only V-J combinations with a frequency above 0.0001, which together covered approximately 99% of the repertoires. A TCS score was defined as the ratio of F50 (clonal expansion) to E x V (chaos), with BLOSUM62-based TCRdist applied between CDR3 peptides within each V-J. Welch's t-statistics and random forest reduced 500 to 650 V-J features to roughly 13, which were used in a naive Bayes classifier (R e1071). Thyroid-blood repertoire similarity was quantified with the Morisita-Horn index. Starting from the raw public reads, TCRdb applied fastp trimming at Q25, assembled clones with MiXCR and retained in-frame beta chains. Merged by CDR3 protein, the rows form single entries marked with the most common genes and DNA. Clone size and V and J calls follow TCRdb, not the original study. The sample records roughly 500,000 distinct CDR3 sequences, approximately 49% of which are singletons. Of the sample, about 45% falls within the top ten clones.

Any patient with an uncontrolled infection, another autoimmune disease, pregnancy or lactation was excluded. Diagnoses were based on clinical symptoms, serum thyroxine and TRAb, thyroid ultrasound and orbital computed tomography. Total RNA was extracted using Trizol reagent, and RNA quality was assessed on an Agilent 2100 Bioanalyzer. Trimming removed 2 bases from V and 4 bases from J; the gene matches leave 13 bases unexplained. Per the germline V gene, SGHTA is the CDR1 and FQGNSA is the CDR2. Spanning cysteine to phenylalanine, the CDR3 consists of 17 amino acids. Only CDR3 DNA remains: 51 bases, in frame from the first base.

The chain is encoded by TRBV7-2 joined to TRBJ2-7, with TRBD1 identical over 8 junction bases. This TCR derives from an adult woman with Graves' disease, either hyperthyroidism or ophthalmopathy (not recorded which). What was sequenced was peripheral blood or thyroid tissue (not recorded which). The bases are TGTGCCAGCAGCTTAAGCCCTGACAGGGGAAATTTGTACGAGCAGTACTTC. It codes for CASSLSPDRGNLYEQYF.